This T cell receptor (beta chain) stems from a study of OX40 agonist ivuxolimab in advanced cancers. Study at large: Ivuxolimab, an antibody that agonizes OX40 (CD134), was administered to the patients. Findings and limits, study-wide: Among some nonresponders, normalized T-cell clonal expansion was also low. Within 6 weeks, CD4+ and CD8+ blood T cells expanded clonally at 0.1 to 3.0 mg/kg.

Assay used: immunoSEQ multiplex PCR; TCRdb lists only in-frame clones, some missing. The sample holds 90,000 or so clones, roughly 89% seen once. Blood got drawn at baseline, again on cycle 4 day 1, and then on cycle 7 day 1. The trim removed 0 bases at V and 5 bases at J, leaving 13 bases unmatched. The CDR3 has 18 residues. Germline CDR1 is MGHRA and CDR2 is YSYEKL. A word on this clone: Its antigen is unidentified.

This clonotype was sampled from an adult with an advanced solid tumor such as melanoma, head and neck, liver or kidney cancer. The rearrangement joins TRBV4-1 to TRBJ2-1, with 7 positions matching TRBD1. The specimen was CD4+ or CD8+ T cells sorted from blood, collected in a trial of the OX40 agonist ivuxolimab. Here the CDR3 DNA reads TGCGCCAGCAGCCAAGATCTGACCGACGGGACAGTCGACAATGAGCAGTTCTTC. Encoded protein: CASSQDLTDGTVDNEQFF.